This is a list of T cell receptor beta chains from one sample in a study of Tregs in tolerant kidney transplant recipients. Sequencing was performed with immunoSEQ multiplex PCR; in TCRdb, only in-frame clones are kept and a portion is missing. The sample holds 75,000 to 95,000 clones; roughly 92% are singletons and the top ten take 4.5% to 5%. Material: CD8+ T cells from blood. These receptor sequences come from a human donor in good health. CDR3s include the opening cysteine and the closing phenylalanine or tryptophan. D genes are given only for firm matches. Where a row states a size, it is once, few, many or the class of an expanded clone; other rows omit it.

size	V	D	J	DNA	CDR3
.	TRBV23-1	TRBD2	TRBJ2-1	TGCGCCAGCAGTAAGGGACTAGCGGGCGGCCTATACAATGAGCAGTTCTTC	CASSKGLAGGLYNEQFF
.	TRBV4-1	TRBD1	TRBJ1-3	TGCGCCAGCAGCCAATCGTACGGGACAGGGAGCTCTGGAAACACCATATATTTT	CASSQSYGTGSSGNTIYF
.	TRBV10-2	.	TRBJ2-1	TGCGCCAGCAGTGAGTACAGGGAGTTCTACAATGAGCAGTTCTTC	CASSEYREFYNEQFF
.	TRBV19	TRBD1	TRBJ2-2	TGTGCCAGTATGACAGGGACGAACACCGGGGAGCTGTTTTTT	CASMTGTNTGELFF
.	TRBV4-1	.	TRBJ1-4	TGCGCCAGCAGCCAAGGCCCGGGGTTCAATGAAAAACTGTTTTTT	CASSQGPGFNEKLFF
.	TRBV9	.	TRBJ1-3	TGTGCCAGCAGCGGCTCTAACTCTGGAAACACCATATATTTT	CASSGSNSGNTIYF
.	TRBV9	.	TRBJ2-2	TGTGCCAGCAGCGCCCTACTAGGAGGGGGCACCGGGGAGCTGTTTTTT	CASSALLGGGTGELFF
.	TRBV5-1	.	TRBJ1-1	TGCGCCAGCAGCATAGACAGTGAAGCTTTCTTT	CASSIDSEAFF
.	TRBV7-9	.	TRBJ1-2	TGTGCCAGCAGCTTAGGACAGCACTATGGCTACACCTTC	CASSLGQHYGYTF
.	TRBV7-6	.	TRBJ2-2	TGTGCCGATTCACTAGCTCATGGTACCGGGGAGCTGTTTTTT	CADSLAHGTGELFF
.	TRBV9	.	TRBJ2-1	TGTGCCAGCGGGGATGAGCAGTTCTTC	CASGDEQFF
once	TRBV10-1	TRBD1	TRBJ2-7	TGCGCCAGCAGTGACTACAGGGGAAGAGACGAGCAGTACTTC	CASSDYRGRDEQYF
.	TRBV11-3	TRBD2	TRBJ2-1	TGTGCCAGCAGGGGGACTAACAATGAGCAGTTCTTC	CASRGTNNEQFF
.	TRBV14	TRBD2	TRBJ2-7	TGTGCCAGCAGCCAAGATGTAATAGCGGGGGGCTACGAGCAGTACTTC	CASSQDVIAGGYEQYF
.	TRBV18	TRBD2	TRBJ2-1	TGTGCCAGCTCACCCCTCGGGCGGGAGGTGAGGAATGAGCAGTTCTTC	CASSPLGREVRNEQFF
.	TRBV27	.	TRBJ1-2	TGTGCCAGCAGTTTTACAGGGCATTATGGCTACACCTTC	CASSFTGHYGYTF
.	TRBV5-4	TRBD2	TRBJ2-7	TGTGCCAGCAGCATTAGCGGGGGCTACGAGCAGTACTTC	CASSISGGYEQYF
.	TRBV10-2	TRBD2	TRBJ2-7	TGCGCCAGCAGTCCTAGCGGGACTACGTACGAGCAGTACTTC	CASSPSGTTYEQYF
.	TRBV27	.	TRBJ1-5	TGTGCCAGCAGTTTATCGGGCACCAGTCAGCCCCAGCATTTT	CASSLSGTSQPQHF
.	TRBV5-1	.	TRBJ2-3	TGCGCCAGCAGCTTGGAGGGCAGAGTCACAGATACGCAGTATTTT	CASSLEGRVTDTQYF
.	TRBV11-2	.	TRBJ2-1	TGTGCCAGCAGCCCAAGTTACAGTGTATCCTACAATGAGCAGTTCTTC	CASSPSYSVSYNEQFF
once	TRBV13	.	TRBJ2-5	TGTGCCAGCAGCCCGCCGGTATCAGAGACCCAGTACTTC	CASSPPVSETQYF
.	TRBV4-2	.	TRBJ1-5	TGTGCCAGCAGCCAAGATGGGGGGTTCAATCAGCCCCAGCATTTT	CASSQDGGFNQPQHF
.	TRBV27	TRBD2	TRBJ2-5	TGTGCCAGCAGTCATGGGGCTAGCGGGAAAGAGACCCAGTACTTC	CASSHGASGKETQYF
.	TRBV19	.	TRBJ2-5	TGTGCCAGTAGTATATCGTCAGGGCTGGCTTCGGAGACCCAGTACTTC	CASSISSGLASETQYF
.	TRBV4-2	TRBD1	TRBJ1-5	TGTGCCAGCAGCCAATTGAGGGACAGGGTAGGAAGTCAGCCCCAGCATTTT	CASSQLRDRVGSQPQHF
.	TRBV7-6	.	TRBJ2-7	TGTGCCAGCAGCCCAAATCAGGGATACGAGCAGTACTTC	CASSPNQGYEQYF
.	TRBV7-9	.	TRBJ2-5	TGTGCCAGCAGCTTAGTCAGGGCGGGGGAGACCCAGTACTTC	CASSLVRAGETQYF
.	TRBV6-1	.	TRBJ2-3	TGTGCCAGCAGTGGTGGAGCGGCACCCACAGATACGCAGTATTTT	CASSGGAAPTDTQYF
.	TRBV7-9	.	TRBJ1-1	TGTGCCAGCAGCCCGACAGGAAATGAAGCTTTCTTT	CASSPTGNEAFF
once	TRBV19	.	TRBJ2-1	TGTGCCAGTAGTATTGCAACTAGCAATGAGCAGTTCTTC	CASSIATSNEQFF
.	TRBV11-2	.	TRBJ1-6	TGTGCCAGCAGCTTAGGGGCAGCTTACTACTATAATTCACCCCTCCACTTT	CASSLGAAYYYNSPLHF
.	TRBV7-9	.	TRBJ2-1	TGTGCCAGCAGCCTAGCCCACAATGAGCAGTTCTTC	CASSLAHNEQFF
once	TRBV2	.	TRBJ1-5	TGTGCCAGCAGTGACGGGGGGGCCGGGGGCAATCAGCCCCAGCATTTT	CASSDGGAGGNQPQHF
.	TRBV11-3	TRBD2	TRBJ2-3	TGTGCCAGCAGCTTTAATAGCGGGGGTCCTAGCACAGATACGCAGTATTTT	CASSFNSGGPSTDTQYF
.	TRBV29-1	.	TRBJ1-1	TGCAGCGTTGGACGAGGGGCCTGGAACACTGAAGCTTTCTTT	CSVGRGAWNTEAFF
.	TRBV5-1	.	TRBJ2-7	TGCGCCAGCAGCGGGTCCGACAGGTACCGTGCATACGAGCAGTACTTC	CASSGSDRYRAYEQYF
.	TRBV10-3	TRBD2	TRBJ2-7	TGTGCCATCAGTGAGTCCCAAGCGGGGGGCTACGAGCAGTACTTC	CAISESQAGGYEQYF